The next 15 T cell receptor beta chains were all read from a single sample in a study of blood T cell repertoires in COVID-19. Using immunoSEQ multiplex PCR, the repertoire was profiled, and TCRdb retains in-frame clones only, with some absent. The table has more than 110,000 clones, roughly four fifths seen once. What was sequenced was peripheral blood. The receptors come from a woman of 80 years or more with acute or convalescent COVID-19.

This sequence joins TRBV6-1 and TRBJ1-2, with a possible D match to TRBD1 (5 bases). Trimming left V 4 bases short and J 7 bases short, with 22 bases between. CDR1 and CDR2 from the germline V gene are MNHNS and SASEGT. The length of the CDR3 is 16 residues. CDR3 in amino acids: CASSGHIRTTPLGYTF. In DNA form, the CDR3 reads TGTGCCAGCAGTGGACACATCAGGACAACTCCCCTTGGCTACACCTTC.

V usage is TRBV24-1 and J usage is TRBJ2-2, with 7 bases matching TRBD1. The CDR3 length is 16 residues. The V gene's germline CDR1 is KGHDR and CDR2 SFDVKD. The V segment lost 3 bases and the J segment 7 bases; nucleotides outside the gene matches: 10. Here the CDR3 DNA reads TGTGCCACCAGTGATGCCTCAAGGGGGCAGGACGGGGAGCTGTTTTTT. Encoded protein: CATSDASRGQDGELFF.

The chain recombines TRBV28 with TRBJ1-5; 10 positions match TRBD1. Germline V gene lookup returns CDR1 MDHEN and CDR2 SYDVKM. The CDR3 loop spans 17 amino acids. J was trimmed by 1 base and V by 2 bases; bases with no gene match: 5. CDR3 protein: CASSLVGTGVSNQPQHF. Written as DNA, the CDR3 is TGTGCCAGCAGTTTAGTCGGGACAGGGGTAAGCAATCAGCCCCAGCATTTT.

V is TRBV6-5 and J is TRBJ2-1, with 9 bases fitting TRBD1. The ends lost 8 bases at V and 6 bases at J; junction bases unmatched: 8. Per the germline V gene, CDR1 is MNHEY and CDR2 is SVGAGI. This CDR3 comprises 14 residues. CDR3 amino acids: CASQVQGALNEQFF. The CDR3 DNA is TGTGCCAGCCAGGTACAGGGGGCCCTCAATGAGCAGTTCTTC.

This chain joins TRBV27 and TRBJ2-7; 10 bases agree with TRBD1. Per germline, CDR1 MNHEY and CDR2 SMNVEV (reference sequence). This CDR3 region has 15 residues. The ends lost 5 bases at V and 3 bases at J; junction bases unmatched: 7. The CDR3 sequence is CASSPTGGLGYEQYF. CDR3 in DNA: TGTGCCAGCAGTCCGACAGGGGGCCTTGGCTACGAGCAGTACTTC.

The chain couples TRBV4-1 to TRBJ2-3; tentatively, D is TRBD1 (6 bases). This CDR3 spans 18 amino acids. V was pared by 3 bases and J by 0 bases, with 19 bases between. CDR1 and CDR2 from the germline V gene are MGHRA and YSYEKL. The CDR3 bases are TGCGCCAGCAGCCAGAGACCCGGACAGCAGCCGAGCACAGATACGCAGTATTTT. Amino acids: CASSQRPGQQPSTDTQYF.

The V call is TRBV4-1, the J call TRBJ2-7, with a possible D match to TRBD2 (6 bases). The V end was cut by 0 bases, the J end by 2 bases, with 14 bases between. The CDR3 length is 16 residues. In germline, CDR1 is MGHRA, CDR2 YSYEKL. As DNA, the CDR3 is TGCGCCAGCAGCCAAGACAAGGGCGGGGCCACCTACGAGCAGTACTTC. It specifies CASSQDKGGATYEQYF.

This chain connects TRBV27 to TRBJ2-7; possible D gene TRBD2, 7 bases. Trimming stripped 2 bases from V and 5 bases from J, with 10 bases between. The CDR3 loop spans 13 amino acids. CDR1 and CDR2 from the germline V gene are MNHEY and SMNVEV (reference sequence). CDR3 in amino acids: CASSLGGGDEQYF. The CDR3 DNA follows: TGTGCCAGCAGTTTAGGAGGGGGGGACGAGCAGTACTTC.

The chain couples TRBV6-5 to TRBJ1-6, with 7 positions matching TRBD1. There are 14 residues in the CDR3. The V gene's germline CDR1 is MNHEY and CDR2 SVGAGI. The V segment lost 5 bases and the J segment 10 bases; nucleotides outside the gene matches: 8. The CDR3 loop reads CASSLDRVGSPLHF. CDR3 bases: TGTGCCAGCAGTCTAGACAGGGTGGGATCACCCCTCCACTTT.

CDR3 DNA: TGTGCCAGTAGTATCTCCCAAGACTGGGGCAATCAGCCCCAGCATTTT. Protein: CASSISQDWGNQPQHF. V gene TRBV19 combines with J gene TRBJ1-5; D remains unclear. The CDR3 sequence is 16 residues long. CDR1 LNHDA and CDR2 SQIVND come from the germline V gene (reference sequence). The V gene lost 3 bases and the J gene lost 2 bases, with 14 bases spanning the gap.

The rearrangement uses TRBV5-4 and TRBJ2-5; 8 positions match TRBD1. Trimming at V came to 0 bases and at J to 2 bases, leaving 3 bases not matched to a gene. The CDR3 length is 15 residues. Germline-derived CDR1 and CDR2 are SGHNT and YYREEE (reference sequence). The CDR3 loop reads CASSLDRQGQETQYF. CDR3 in DNA: TGTGCCAGCAGCTTGGACAGACAGGGGCAAGAGACCCAGTACTTC.

The chain links TRBV13 to TRBJ1-1; 11 bases align to TRBD1. Per germline, CDR1 PRHDT and CDR2 FYEKMQ (reference sequence). With V trimmed by 4 bases and J by 5 bases, 6 bases remained unmatched. This CDR3 region has 15 residues. The CDR3 nucleotides read TGTGCCAGCAGCTACTCCGGGACAGGGGGGACTGAAGCTTTCTTT. Translating gives CASSYSGTGGTEAFF. Full variable domain (remainder filled in from reference TRBV13 and TRBJ1-1): AAGVIQSPRHLIKEKRETATLKCYPIPRHDTVYWYQQGPGQDPQFLISFYEKMQSDKGSIPDRFSAQQFSDYHSELNMSSLELGDSALYFCASSYSGTGGTEAFFGQGTRLTVV.

The J gene is TRBJ2-3, the V gene TRBV4-2; 7 bases match TRBD2. CDR1 and CDR2 (germline): LGHNA, YNFKEQ. The J segment lost 4 bases and the V segment lost 0 bases, leaving 7 bases of the junction unmatched. The length of the CDR3 is 16 residues. CDR3 protein: CASSQEGGSVADTQYF. The DNA for the CDR3 is TGTGCCAGCAGCCAAGAGGGCGGGAGTGTGGCAGATACGCAGTATTTT.

The V gene is TRBV5-1, the J gene TRBJ2-3; a possible D gene is TRBD2 (7 bases). Looked up from germline, CDR1 is SGHRS and CDR2 is YFSETQ. The CDR3 covers 15 residues. Trimming removed 1 base at V and 0 bases at J, with 9 bases between. This CDR3 is CASSLWGGSTDTQYF. DNA of the CDR3: TGCGCCAGCAGCTTGTGGGGGGGCAGCACAGATACGCAGTATTTT.

CDR3: CASSWPGASSYNEQFF. CDR3 bases: TGTGCCAGCAGTTGGCCAGGGGCCAGCTCCTACAATGAGCAGTTCTTC. The chain carries TRBV27 and TRBJ2-1; D possibly corresponds to TRBD1 (6 bases). CDR3 size: 16 residues. The ends were cut back, 4 bases at V and 0 bases at J, with 13 bases in the middle. Germline V gives CDR1 MNHEY, CDR2 SMNVEV (reference sequence).